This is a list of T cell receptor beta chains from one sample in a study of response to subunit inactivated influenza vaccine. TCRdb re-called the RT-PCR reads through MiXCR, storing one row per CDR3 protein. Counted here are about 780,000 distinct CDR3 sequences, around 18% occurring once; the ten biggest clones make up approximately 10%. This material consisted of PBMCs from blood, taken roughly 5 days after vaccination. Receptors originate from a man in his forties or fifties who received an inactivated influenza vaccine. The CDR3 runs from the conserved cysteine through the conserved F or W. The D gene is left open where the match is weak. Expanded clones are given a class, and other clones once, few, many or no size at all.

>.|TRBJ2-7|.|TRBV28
TGTGCCAGCAGCCCAACGGGACAAAAATACGAGCAGTACTTC
CASSPTGQKYEQYF
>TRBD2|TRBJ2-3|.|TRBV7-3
TGTGCCAGCAGCCCAGGTAGCGGGATCCCAGATACGCAGTATTTT
CASSPGSGIPDTQYF
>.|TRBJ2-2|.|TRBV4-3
TGCGCCAGCAGCCGGGTTGAAGGCGGGGAGCTGTTTTTT
CASSRVEGGELFF
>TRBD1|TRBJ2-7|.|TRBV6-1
TGTGCCAGCAGTACCCGGGACAGGGGGCTCTACGAGCAGTACTTC
CASSTRDRGLYEQYF
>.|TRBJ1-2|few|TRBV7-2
TGTGCCAGCAGCTTACAGGCCAGGTCTGACTATGGCTACACCTTC
CASSLQARSDYGYTF
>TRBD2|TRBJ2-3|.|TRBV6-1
TGTGCCAGCAGAATAACCGGGACTAGCGGTTCAGATACGCAGTATTTT
CASRITGTSGSDTQYF
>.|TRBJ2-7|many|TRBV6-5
TGTGCCAGCAGTTGGGGACGGACCTACGAGCAGTACTTC
CASSWGRTYEQYF
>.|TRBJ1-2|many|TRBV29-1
TGCAGCGTTGGACAGAGAAACTATGGCTACACCTTC
CSVGQRNYGYTF
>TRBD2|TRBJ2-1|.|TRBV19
TGTGCCAGTAGGGTTAGCGGGGGGCGTGAGCAGTTCTTC
CASRVSGGREQFF
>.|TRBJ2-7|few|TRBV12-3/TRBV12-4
TGTGCCAGCAGTTTAGGTTTCTCAGCCTACGAGCAGTACTTC
CASSLGFSAYEQYF
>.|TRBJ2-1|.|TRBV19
TGTGCCAGTAGTTATGGAGGACGGGCCGTAAGGGAGCAGTTCTTC
CASSYGGRAVREQFF
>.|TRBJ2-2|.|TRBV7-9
TGTGCCAGCAGCTACCCGCAGCAGGTCTCGAACACCGGGGAGCTGTTTTTT
CASSYPQQVSNTGELFF
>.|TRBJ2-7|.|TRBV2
TGTGCCAGCAGTGAATGGAAGGTTTACGAGCAGTACTTC
CASSEWKVYEQYF
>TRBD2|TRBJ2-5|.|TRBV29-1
TGCAGCGTTGAAAGTCTAGCGGGAGTCCCCCAAGAGACCCAGTACTTC
CSVESLAGVPQETQYF
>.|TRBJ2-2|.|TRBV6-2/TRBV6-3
TGTGCCAGCAGTTACGGGAGCGGATACACCGGGGAGCTGTTTTTT
CASSYGSGYTGELFF
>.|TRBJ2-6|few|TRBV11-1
TGTGCCAGCAGCCGAGATGGACAGAGAAGGTCTGGGGCCAACGTCCTGACTTTC
CASSRDGQRRSGANVLTF
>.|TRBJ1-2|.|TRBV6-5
TGTGCCAGCAGTTACTCAGCCAGGGGCTATGGCTACACCTTC
CASSYSARGYGYTF
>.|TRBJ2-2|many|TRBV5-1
TGCGCCAGCAGCTTGGATGGCCCCAACACCGGGGAGCTGTTTTTT
CASSLDGPNTGELFF
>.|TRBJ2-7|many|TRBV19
TGTGCCAGCAGTATCGGGGGCGAGCAGTACTTC
CASSIGGEQYF
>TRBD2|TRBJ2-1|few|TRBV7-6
TGTGCCAGCAGCTGGAGACTAGCGGGAGGGAGGAATGAGCAGTTCTTC
CASSWRLAGGRNEQFF
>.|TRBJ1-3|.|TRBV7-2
TGTGCCAGCAGCTTAGCGGGACCTCGAAACACCATATATTTT
CASSLAGPRNTIYF
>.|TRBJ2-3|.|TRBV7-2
TGTGCCAGCCCGGGACTCTCCGCTGATACGCAGTATTTT
CASPGLSADTQYF
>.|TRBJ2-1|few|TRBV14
TGTGCCAGCAGCCCACCGGGGGGCAACTACAATGAGCAGTTCTTC
CASSPPGGNYNEQFF
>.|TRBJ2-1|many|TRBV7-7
TGTGCCAGCAGCCCAACTGGGCCAGGAGATAGCTCCTACAATGAGCAGTTCTTC
CASSPTGPGDSSYNEQFF
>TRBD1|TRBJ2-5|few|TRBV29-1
TGCAGTGTCCGACAGGGGGTTGAGACCCAGTACTTC
CSVRQGVETQYF
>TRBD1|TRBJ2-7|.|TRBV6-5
TGTGCCAGCAGTTACTCGAGCGACAGGGGTCCCTACGAGCAGTACTTC
CASSYSSDRGPYEQYF
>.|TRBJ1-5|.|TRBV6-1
TGTGCCTGCAGTGAAATGGGAGGTCAGCCCCAGCATTTT
CACSEMGGQPQHF
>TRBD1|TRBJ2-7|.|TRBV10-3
TGTGCCATCAGTGAGGAGGCATACAGGGGGCGGTACGAGCAGTACTTC
CAISEEAYRGRYEQYF
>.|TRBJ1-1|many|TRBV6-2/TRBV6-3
TGTGCCAGCAGTCTCATATCGAACACTGAAGCTTTCTTT
CASSLISNTEAFF